This T cell receptor (beta chain) was identified in a study of T cell responses to AZD1222 COVID-19 vaccine. Method: immunoSEQ multiplex PCR; TCRdb's copy keeps in-frame clones and lacks some. Of 130,000 to 150,000 clones listed, approximately 90% are singletons. Study-level findings and limits: The donors showed a predominance of white British ancestry and of females, with possible underestimation of clonal diversity. Per reports, nearly half of all spike-specific TCRs target regions that are unmutated in variants.

The germline V and J ends were trimmed by 6 bases and 6 bases, with 7 bases remaining between them. The CDR3 sequence is 11 residues long. The germline CDR1 and CDR2 sequences are MNHEY and SVGEGT. To note about this clone: Its antigen is undetermined.

V is TRBV6-2 or TRBV6-3 and J is TRBJ2-3, with D hard to call. Sequenced here: peripheral blood, sampled on day 0 of AZD1222 vaccination. The TCR was taken from an adult in good health. The CDR3 spells CASSRSDTQYF. The CDR3 nucleotides are TGTGCCAGCAGCCGTTCGGATACGCAGTATTTT.